The T cell receptor (beta chain) under discussion was sequenced for a study of blood T cell repertoires in COVID-19. In the study overall: Sources were T cells, B-cell-depleted T cells, or PBMCs; the material itself was cDNA or gDNA.

Original processing methods: For nucleated cells, counts were estimated from reference gene primer amplification. Repertoires were generated with immunoSEQ multiplex PCR, while TCRdb's copy carries only in-frame clones and drops some. V and J calls and clone size are given by that table; D and trimming were obtained from the DNA. The sample holds some 300,000 clones, 80% to 90% seen once. The CDR3 covers 16 residues. V was trimmed by 0 bases and J by 8 bases, leaving 19 bases between them. Germline CDR1 MDHEN, CDR2 SYDVKM. Patients from Seattle were sampled longitudinally, starting during active infection.

The clonotype originates from a woman aged 65 to 85 with COVID-19, enrolled during active disease. Input material: peripheral blood. The chain links TRBV28 to TRBJ1-2; no clear D. In DNA, the CDR3 is TGTGCCAGCAGTTTATGGGAGTATGTTGGTTTTGGGGGCTACACCTTC. As protein: CASSLWEYVGFGGYTF.